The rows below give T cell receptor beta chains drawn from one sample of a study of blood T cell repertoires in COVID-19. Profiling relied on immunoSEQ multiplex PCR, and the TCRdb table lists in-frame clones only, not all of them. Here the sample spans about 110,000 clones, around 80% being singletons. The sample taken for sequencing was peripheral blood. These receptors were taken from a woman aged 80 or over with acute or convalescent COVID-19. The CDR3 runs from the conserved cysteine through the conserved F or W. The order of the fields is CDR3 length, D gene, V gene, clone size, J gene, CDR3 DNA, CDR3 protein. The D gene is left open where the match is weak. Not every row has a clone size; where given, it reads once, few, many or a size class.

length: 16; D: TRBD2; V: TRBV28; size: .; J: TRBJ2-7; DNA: TGTGCCAGCAGTTTAGGTGGACGGGAGGTTTTCTACGAGCAGTACTTC; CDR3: CASSLGGREVFYEQYF
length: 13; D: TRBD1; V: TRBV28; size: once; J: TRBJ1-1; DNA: TGTGCCAGCAGTGGACAGGGTTACACTGAAGCTTTCTTT; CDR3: CASSGQGYTEAFF
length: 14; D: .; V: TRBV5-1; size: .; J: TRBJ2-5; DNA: TGCGCCAGCAGCCTTGGGGCAGGGGAAGAGACCCAGTACTTC; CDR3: CASSLGAGEETQYF
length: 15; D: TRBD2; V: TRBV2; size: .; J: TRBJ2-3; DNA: TGTGCCAGCAGGCGAGGAGCGGGAACTACAGATACGCAGTATTTT; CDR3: CASRRGAGTTDTQYF
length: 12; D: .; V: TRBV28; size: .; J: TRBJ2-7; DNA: TGTGCCAGCAGTTTTTTGAGTTTCGAGCAGTACTTC; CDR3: CASSFLSFEQYF
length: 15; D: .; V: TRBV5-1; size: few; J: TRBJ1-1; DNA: TGCGCCAGCAGCTTGGGGAACGGGTTCGGCACTGAAGCTTTCTTT; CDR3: CASSLGNGFGTEAFF
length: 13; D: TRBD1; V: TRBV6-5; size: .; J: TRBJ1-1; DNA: TGTGCCAGCAGGGGACAGGGAGACACTGAAGCTTTCTTT; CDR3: CASRGQGDTEAFF
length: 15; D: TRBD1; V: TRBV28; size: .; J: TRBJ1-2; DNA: TGTGCCAGCAGTTTAGGGGGACAGTCTCCCTATGGCTACACCTTC; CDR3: CASSLGGQSPYGYTF
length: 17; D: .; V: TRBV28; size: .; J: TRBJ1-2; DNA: TGTGCCAGCCATCGAGGCGGGGTCATGGAATCAAACTATGGCTACACCTTC; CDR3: CASHRGGVMESNYGYTF
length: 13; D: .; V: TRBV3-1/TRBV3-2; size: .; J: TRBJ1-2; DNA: TGTGCCAGCAGCCAACCGGACAGATATGGCTACACCTTC; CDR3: CASSQPDRYGYTF
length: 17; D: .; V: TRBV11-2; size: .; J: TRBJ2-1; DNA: TGTGCCAGCAGCTTTAGGTCCCCGGGGAACCTCTACAATGAGCAGTTCTTC; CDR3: CASSFRSPGNLYNEQFF
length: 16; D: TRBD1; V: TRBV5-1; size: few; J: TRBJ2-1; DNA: TGCGCCAGCAGCCCCAGGGGGCAGGAGTCCTACAATGAGCAGTTCTTC; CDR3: CASSPRGQESYNEQFF
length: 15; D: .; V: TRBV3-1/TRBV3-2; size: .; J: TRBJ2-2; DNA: TGTGCCAGCAGCCTCCCCCAGGGCTACACCGGGGAGCTGTTTTTT; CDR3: CASSLPQGYTGELFF
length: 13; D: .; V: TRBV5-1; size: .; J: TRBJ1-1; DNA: TGCGCCAGCAAGGCACAGGTCAACACTGAAGCTTTCTTT; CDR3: CASKAQVNTEAFF
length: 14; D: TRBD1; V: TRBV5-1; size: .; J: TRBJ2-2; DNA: TGCGCCAGCAGCTTGGCGCAGGGGGATGGGGAGCTGTTTTTT; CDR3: CASSLAQGDGELFF
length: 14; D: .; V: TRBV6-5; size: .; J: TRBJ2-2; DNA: TGTGCCAGCAGTTACTTGGGAGGACACGGGGAGCTGTTTTTT; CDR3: CASSYLGGHGELFF
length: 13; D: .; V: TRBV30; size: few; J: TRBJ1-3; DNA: TGTGCCTGGAGTACATTCTCTGGAAACACCATATATTTT; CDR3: CAWSTFSGNTIYF
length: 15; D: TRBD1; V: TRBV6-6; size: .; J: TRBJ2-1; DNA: TGTGCCAGCATTCACGGGACAGGGGGCAACAATGAGCAGTTCTTC; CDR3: CASIHGTGGNNEQFF
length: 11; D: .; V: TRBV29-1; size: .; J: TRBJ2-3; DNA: TGCAGCGTGACTAGCACAGATACGCAGTATTTT; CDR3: CSVTSTDTQYF